Below, one T cell receptor (beta chain) is given with its context. Its target antigen remains unknown. The sample holds no much larger clone one base away, and base qualities are not on file. Systemically healthy Caucasian individuals from Russia, 35 to 40 in total and aged about 6 to 95 years, were included as donors. Around 9.8 milliliters of peripheral blood were collected from each donor into EDTA-treated Vacutainer tubes. Ficoll-Paque density-gradient centrifugation was used to isolate PBMCs, with at least 7 million per sample. Trizol reagent was used to extract total RNA from the PBMCs, yielding at least 6 micrograms per sample. The percentages of naive CD45RAhigh/CD27high T cells were determined by flow cytometry on a PBMC aliquot from every donor. The entry originates in a study of blood T cells in healthy people across ages (dated by TCRdb to the mid-2010s). General notes on the study: In model experiments, template switching captured roughly one uniquely barcoded TCR beta cDNA molecule for every two T cells. To track age-related changes in TCR beta repertoire diversity, the study relied on deep sequencing normalized with unique cDNA molecular identifiers. Donors were grouped into four age groups: young (average about 15 years), middle-aged (39), aged (over 55) and long-lived (less than 85). To avoid experimental bias, donors of different ages were randomly spread across the sequencing lanes. Using the same blood draw, the study looked at two additional independent replicas of 1 million unique cDNA reads for two donors, one aged 18 to 30 and the other aged 80 or older.

Overall study results and their limits: Because profiling used bulk unsorted PBMCs, naive and antigen-experienced compartments could not be compared conclusively. Estimates of total diversity from one million sequenced T cells were regarded as lower bounds and underestimates. Donor CMV infection status was unknown, potentially confounding age-related changes in expanded clonotypes. Compared with the aged group, the long-lived group had more naive CD4+ T cells, fewer expanded clones and increased TCR diversity, a pattern suggesting age selection. As age increased, observed TCR beta diversity per million T cells dropped in a roughly linear way, and a significant reduction was already evident by age roughly 40. The percentage of naive T cells measured by flow cytometry correlated strongly with observed TCR beta diversity.

Libraries were prepared through 5' RACE. Sequencing relied on an Illumina HiSeq 2500. The second PCR ran for roughly 7 to 12 cycles and used a J-beta primer mix along with a sample-barcoded 5' primer. A template-switch 5' adaptor carrying 12 random nucleotides introduced a unique molecular identifier onto each TCR beta cDNA molecule. At least 2.5 million CDR3-containing paired-end reads were obtained from each sample. The Mint cDNA synthesis kit, primed by a TRBC-specific oligonucleotide, was used to synthesize first-strand cDNA from all RNA. Following uracil-DNA glycosylase treatment, all cDNA underwent a first 18-cycle PCR with the universal primers M1SS and BC2_uni_R. On the authors' methods: For normalization, 1 million high-quality reads were randomly selected from each sample, with every read carrying a distinct molecular identifier. Instead of being binned into consensus sequences, reads with shared molecular identifiers were discarded. CDR3 identification, clonotype clustering and error correction used MiTCR with a Q25 quality threshold and the strictest error-elimination algorithm. A nonparametric unseen species model using Euler transformation provided a lower-bound estimate of total TCR beta diversity. The public reads were reprocessed in TCRdb via fastp at Q25 and MiXCR, keeping in-frame beta chains. Entries that share a CDR3 protein sequence are merged under the most common genes and DNA. The authors' filters were not applied to this entry. The sample records over a million distinct CDR3 sequences, roughly 43% of which are singletons. The top ten constitute less than 5% of the sample.

The specimen was blood. The source is a woman younger than 35 in good health.

CDR3 region: CASSLILGNIQYF. The DNA sequence is given as TGCGCCAGCAGCTTGATCTTGGGAAACATTCAGTACTTC. Recombination connected TRBV5-1 to TRBJ2-7, with the D gene not confidently named. The J call may be wrong; the DNA end is better matched by TRBJ2-4. From the germline V gene, CDR1 is SGHRS and CDR2 is YFSETQ. The cysteine opens and the phenylalanine closes a CDR3 of 13 amino acids. The read is trimmed to its CDR3 DNA, 39 bases read in frame from base 1.